One and the same sample provided the 5 T cell receptor beta chains below, sequenced in a study of T cells in Graves' hyperthyroidism and ophthalmopathy. RNA transcripts gave rise to amplified TCR beta CDR3 regions. HTBI primers were the set used in a first-round RT-PCR of the TCR CDR3. Using its own MiXCR run on the multiplex PCR reads, TCRdb lists one record per CDR3 protein. The sample consists of 750,000 to 900,000 distinct CDR3 sequences, 38% of them appearing once. Sequencing was done on a sample of blood. These receptors all stem from a man younger than 35 with Graves' hyperthyroidism.

This clonotype was picked up many times. This chain connects TRBV10-2 to TRBJ1-1; no clear D. V was clipped by 2 bases and J by 3 bases, with 7 bases between them. From germline, CDR1 is WSHSY and CDR2 SAAADI. This CDR3 region has 13 residues. CDR3 residues: CASSEGVDTEAFF. CDR3 bases: TGCGCCAGCAGTGAGGGGGTGGACACTGAAGCTTTCTTT.

On this clonotype itself: A much larger clone differs by one base, so this may be a read error. The chain carries TRBV7-6 and TRBJ2-7, with D perhaps TRBD2 (6 bases). Germline-derived CDR1 and CDR2 are SGHVS and FNYEAQ. The CDR3 sequence is 14 residues long. Written as DNA, the CDR3 is TGTGCCGGCAGCTGGGACTTGAGTCTAAACGAGCAGTACTTC. This gives the protein CAGSWDLSLNEQYF.

The chain links TRBV7-9 to TRBJ2-7; D is perhaps TRBD1 or TRBD2 (5 bases each). Trimming removed 6 bases from V and 2 bases from J, with 17 bases in between. The germline gives CDR1 SEHNR, CDR2 FQNEAQ (reference sequence). CDR3 length equals 15 residues. CDR3 sequence reads: CASSAPRQGPYEQYF. CDR3 coding DNA: TGTGCCAGCAGTGCTCCGCGGCAGGGACCCTACGAGCAGTACTTC.

The chain combines TRBV2 with TRBJ1-2, with D unclear. CDR3 length: 13 residues. Per germline, CDR1 SNHLY and CDR2 FYNNEI. V was clipped by 0 bases and J by 7 bases, with 9 bases between them. The CDR3 nucleotides read TGTGCCAGCAGTGAAGCGATAAGGAGTGGCTACACCTTC. Its protein is CASSEAIRSGYTF.

V usage is TRBV7-2 and J usage is TRBJ1-1, with TRBD1 matching over 7 bases. The CDR3 is 14 amino acids. After removal of 5 bases from V and 7 bases from J, the junction contained 10 bases not matched to a gene. CDR1 is SGHTA and CDR2 is FQGNSA in the germline V gene. DNA for the CDR3: TGTGCCAGCAGCGCGGGCGACAGGGATGGTGAAGCTTTCTTT. Encoded protein: CASSAGDRDGEAFF.